This is a list of T cell receptor beta chains from one sample in a study of T cell responses to AZD1222 COVID-19 vaccine. Clones were read by immunoSEQ multiplex PCR, and TCRdb kept only the in-frame ones, dropping some. The data show approximately 200,000 clones, around 92% seen once. Sequencing used peripheral blood, obtained on day 0 of AZD1222 vaccination. The origin of the receptors is an adult in good health. The CDR3 runs from the conserved cysteine through the conserved F or W. A D gene is named only where the DNA matches it firmly. Clone size is not always given. Where it is, it says once, few, many or a class for expanded clones.

>TRBV5-4|TRBD1|TRBJ1-2|NA
CASSSTGGGYGYTF
TGTGCCAGCAGCTCGACAGGGGGAGGCTATGGCTACACCTTC
>TRBV4-1|NA|TRBJ1-2|NA
CASSQVGSAVNYGYTF
TGCGCCAGCAGCCAAGTCGGTTCGGCAGTCAACTATGGCTACACCTTC
>TRBV11-2|NA|TRBJ2-2|NA
CASSFGLGRNTGELFF
TGTGCCAGCAGCTTCGGTTTGGGGCGGAACACCGGGGAGCTGTTTTTT
>TRBV19|NA|TRBJ1-2|NA
CASSSGTHESYGYTF
TGTGCCAGTAGTTCCGGGACACACGAGAGCTATGGCTACACCTTC
>TRBV2|TRBD2|TRBJ2-7|NA
CASTPGSGIYEQYF
TGTGCCAGCACCCCCGGGAGCGGGATCTACGAGCAGTACTTC
>TRBV5-4|NA|TRBJ1-4|NA
CASSPGGFNEKLFF
TGTGCCAGCAGCCCCGGCGGGTTTAATGAAAAACTGTTTTTT
>TRBV6-5|TRBD2|TRBJ2-5|NA
CAIPERGQETQYF
TGTGCCATCCCGGAGCGGGGACAAGAGACCCAGTACTTC
>TRBV7-3|NA|TRBJ2-2|NA
CASSSGAAGELFF
TGTGCCAGCAGCTCCGGGGCGGCCGGGGAGCTGTTTTTT
>TRBV7-3|NA|TRBJ2-7|NA
CATRPGGQFYEQYF
TGTGCCACCAGGCCGGGGGGACAGTTCTACGAGCAGTACTTC
>TRBV6-1|NA|TRBJ2-1|NA
CASSEYGQRTYNEQFF
TGTGCCAGCAGTGAATACGGACAGCGGACCTACAATGAGCAGTTCTTC
>TRBV5-1|NA|TRBJ1-1|NA
CASSSLEQDKDTEAFF
TGCGCCAGCAGCTCCTTAGAGCAAGACAAGGACACTGAAGCTTTCTTT
>TRBV28|NA|TRBJ1-1|NA
CASTPERGRGNTEAFF
TGTGCCAGCACCCCGGAGCGGGGGAGGGGTAACACTGAAGCTTTCTTT
>TRBV7-3|TRBD1|TRBJ2-1|once
CASSSGTGQFF
TGTGCCAGCAGCTCCGGGACAGGCCAGTTCTTC
>TRBV19|NA|TRBJ1-3|NA
CASSPMVGPGNTIYF
TGTGCCAGTAGTCCTATGGTGGGGCCTGGAAACACCATATATTTT
>TRBV7-3|NA|TRBJ1-6|NA
CASSLRQSSPLHF
TGTGCCAGCAGCTTAAGACAGTCCTCACCCCTCCACTTT
>TRBV5-4|NA|TRBJ2-1|NA
CASSLLVGAGTYNEQFF
TGTGCCAGCAGCTTGTTGGTTGGGGCGGGAACCTACAATGAGCAGTTCTTC
>TRBV29-1|NA|TRBJ1-2|NA
CSVLPTEYGYTF
TGCAGCGTCCTCCCGACAGAGTATGGCTACACCTTC
>TRBV6-1|NA|TRBJ2-1|once
CASSERGGGSMDEQFF
TGTGCCAGCAGTGAGCGGGGAGGGGGCAGTATGGATGAGCAGTTCTTC
>TRBV18|NA|TRBJ1-2|NA
CASTVPGGANYGYTF
TGTGCCAGCACCGTCCCGGGGGGCGCGAACTATGGCTACACCTTC
>TRBV13|NA|TRBJ1-2|NA
CASSFVSGKRLYGYTF
TGTGCCAGCAGCTTCGTGTCAGGGAAGAGGCTCTATGGCTACACCTTC
>TRBV6-5|TRBD1|TRBJ2-7|NA
CASRTGFYEQYF
TGTGCCAGCAGGACAGGGTTCTACGAGCAGTACTTC
>TRBV7-9|NA|TRBJ2-2|NA
CASSLYPTGELFF
TGTGCCAGCAGCTTATACCCGACCGGGGAGCTGTTTTTT
>TRBV7-9|TRBD1|TRBJ1-2|NA
CASSATGGVYGYTF
TGTGCCAGCAGCGCAACAGGGGGCGTCTATGGCTACACCTTC
>TRBV7-8|NA|TRBJ2-6|NA
CASSLGLPSGANVLTF
TGTGCCAGCAGCTTAGGGCTGCCCTCTGGGGCCAACGTCCTGACTTTC
>TRBV9|TRBD1|TRBJ2-7|NA
CASSDGQGSLTYEQYF
TGTGCCAGCAGCGACGGACAGGGGTCTCTCACCTACGAGCAGTACTTC
>TRBV6-2/TRBV6-3|TRBD2|TRBJ2-1|NA
CASSYPIGLAGEQFF
TGTGCCAGCAGTTACCCGATTGGACTAGCGGGAGAGCAGTTCTTC
>TRBV11-2|NA|TRBJ2-7|NA
CASSWLAFPYEQYF
TGTGCCAGCTCATGGCTAGCCTTTCCCTACGAGCAGTACTTC
>TRBV12-3/TRBV12-4|NA|TRBJ1-2|NA
CASSPLALSGYTF
TGTGCCAGCAGTCCCCTTGCATTGAGCGGCTACACCTTC
>TRBV7-9|TRBD1|TRBJ1-1|NA
CASSDYRGQRNTEAFF
TGTGCCAGCAGCGACTACAGGGGGCAGAGGAACACTGAAGCTTTCTTT
>TRBV28|TRBD1|TRBJ1-4|NA
CASSFILGGNEKLFF
TGTGCCAGCAGTTTTATTTTAGGGGGCAATGAAAAACTGTTTTTT
>TRBV20-1|NA|TRBJ1-5|NA
CSASPSDYSNQPQHF
TGCAGTGCTAGTCCCTCAGACTATAGCAATCAGCCCCAGCATTTT
>TRBV28|NA|TRBJ1-4|NA
CATTWKGPNEKLFF
TGTGCCACCACCTGGAAGGGACCTAATGAAAAACTGTTTTTT
>TRBV19|NA|TRBJ2-3|NA
CASSPFEGRASTDTQYF
TGTGCCAGTAGCCCGTTCGAGGGGCGGGCTAGCACAGATACGCAGTATTTT
>TRBV6-5|NA|TRBJ1-5|once
CASSQSGNQPQHF
TGTGCCAGCAGTCAAAGTGGCAATCAGCCCCAGCATTTT
>TRBV30|NA|TRBJ1-6|NA
CAWSLGGDSPLHF
TGTGCCTGGAGTCTTGGGGGGGATTCACCCCTCCACTTT
>TRBV5-4|NA|TRBJ1-2|NA
CASSETANYGYTF
TGTGCCAGCAGCGAGACAGCTAACTATGGCTACACCTTC
>TRBV19|NA|TRBJ1-1|medium-sized
CASSRSMAGAVNTEAFF
TGTGCCAGTAGTAGGTCGATGGCAGGGGCAGTGAACACTGAAGCTTTCTTT
>TRBV7-2|NA|TRBJ1-1|NA
CASSLEGITSAEAFF
TGTGCCAGCAGCTTAGAGGGTATAACGAGCGCTGAAGCTTTCTTT
>TRBV4-1|NA|TRBJ1-3|NA
CASSLLGNTIYF
TGCGCCAGCAGCCTACTTGGAAACACCATATATTTT
>TRBV28|TRBD1|TRBJ1-2|NA
CASSLDDRGYGYTF
TGTGCCAGCAGTTTAGATGACAGGGGCTATGGCTACACCTTC